This T cell receptor (beta chain) appears in the sequencing data of a study of blood T cell repertoires in COVID-19. This CDR3 contains 12 residues. CDR1 and CDR2 (germline): SGDLS, YYNGEE. With V trimmed by 6 bases and J by 8 bases, 3 bases remained unmatched. Libraries were prepared by immunoSEQ multiplex PCR; TCRdb keeps only in-frame clonotypes and omits some of them. The sample includes fewer than 350,000 clones, under 95% of them seen just once. Participants had their cohort set by participant-reported clinical history. Input material: PBMCs or T cells enriched from blood (not recorded which). The V and J genes are TRBV9 and TRBJ2-1; 9 bases map to TRBD2. The clonotype was recovered from a woman between 40 and 50 years old with acute COVID-19. CDR3 bases: TGTGCCAGCATGGGCGGGGGGGATGAGCAGTTCTTC. It specifies CASMGGGDEQFF.